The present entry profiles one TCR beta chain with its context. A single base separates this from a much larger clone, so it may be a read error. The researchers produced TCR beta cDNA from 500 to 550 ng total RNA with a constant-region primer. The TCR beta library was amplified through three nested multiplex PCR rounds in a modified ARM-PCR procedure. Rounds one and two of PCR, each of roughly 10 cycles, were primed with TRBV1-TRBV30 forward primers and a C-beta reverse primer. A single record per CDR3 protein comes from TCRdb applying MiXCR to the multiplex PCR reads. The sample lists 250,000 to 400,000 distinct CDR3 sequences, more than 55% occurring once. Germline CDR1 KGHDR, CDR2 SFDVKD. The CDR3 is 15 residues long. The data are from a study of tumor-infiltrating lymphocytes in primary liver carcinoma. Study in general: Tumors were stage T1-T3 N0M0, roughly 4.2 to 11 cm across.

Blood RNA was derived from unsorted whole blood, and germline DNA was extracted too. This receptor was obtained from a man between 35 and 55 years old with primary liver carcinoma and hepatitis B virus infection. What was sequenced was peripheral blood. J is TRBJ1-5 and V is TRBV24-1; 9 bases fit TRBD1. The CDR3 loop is CAISDRTGGNQPQHF. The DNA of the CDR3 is TGTGCCATCAGTGACAGGACAGGGGGCAATCAGCCCCAGCATTTT.